What follows describes a single TCR beta chain. Antigen specificity is unknown. Looked up from germline, CDR1 is MNHEY and CDR2 is SMNVEV (reference sequence). Trimming removed 3 bases from V and 4 bases from J; junction bases left unmatched: 5. CDR3 length equals 14 residues. The repertoire was sequenced with immunoSEQ multiplex PCR; TCRdb's copy has only in-frame clones and lacks some. The sample contains some 20,000 clones, approximately 77% of which appear only once. Tumor samples were obtained before definitive surgery or chemotherapy. The data stem from a study of high-grade serous ovarian cancer treatment subgroups. Overall study findings and caveats: Repertoire similarity ranged roughly 0.11 to 0.85 between tumors of one patient.

The chain recombines TRBV27 with TRBJ2-7; 8 positions agree with TRBD1. The TCR sequence derives from a human donor with high-grade serous ovarian cancer. The sample consisted of tumor tissue. CDR3 in DNA: TGTGCCAGCAGTTTCGCCGGGGACAGGTACGAGCAGTACTTC. As protein: CASSFAGDRYEQYF.